These T cell receptor beta chains were read from a single sample in a study of long-term antiretroviral therapy in people with HIV. The assay was immunoSEQ multiplex PCR, and TCRdb's table has in-frame clones only and misses some. Found here are some 40,000 clones, 70% to 90% of them singletons; the top ten hold under 4.5%. The sequences come from unsorted PBMCs, collected 1.2 years after starting antiretroviral therapy. These receptors were collected from a woman aged 45-60 years with HIV. Both conserved end residues are part of each CDR3. The D gene is left open where the match is weak. Rows may omit the clone size; those that give it use once, few, many or a size class.

clone_size: -; j_call: TRBJ1-1; d_call: -; v_call: TRBV5-1; cdr3_nt: TGCGCCAGCAGCTTGGCAGCTATGAACACTGAAGCTTTCTTT; cdr3_aa: CASSLAAMNTEAFF
clone_size: -; j_call: TRBJ2-1; d_call: -; v_call: TRBV7-9; cdr3_nt: TGTGCCAGCACCTCCAAAACGATGACCTACAATGAGCAGTTCTTC; cdr3_aa: CASTSKTMTYNEQFF
clone_size: -; j_call: TRBJ2-7; d_call: -; v_call: TRBV5-6; cdr3_nt: TGTGCCAGCAGCTTGATAGGGGCAGACGAGCAGTACTTC; cdr3_aa: CASSLIGADEQYF
clone_size: -; j_call: TRBJ1-3; d_call: -; v_call: TRBV7-9; cdr3_nt: TGTGCCAGCAGCCAACCTCTCAGGGGTCCCGGAAACACCATATATTTT; cdr3_aa: CASSQPLRGPGNTIYF
clone_size: -; j_call: TRBJ2-7; d_call: -; v_call: TRBV10-3; cdr3_nt: TGTGCCATCAGTGCGTTGCATGTGAGCTCCTACGAGCAGTACTTC; cdr3_aa: CAISALHVSSYEQYF
clone_size: -; j_call: TRBJ1-1; d_call: -; v_call: TRBV5-1; cdr3_nt: TGCGCCAGCAGCTTGCTAGACACGAACACTGAAGCTTTCTTT; cdr3_aa: CASSLLDTNTEAFF
clone_size: -; j_call: TRBJ1-2; d_call: -; v_call: TRBV9; cdr3_nt: TGTGCCAGCAGCGTCGATATCGGGGGTAACTATGGCTACACCTTC; cdr3_aa: CASSVDIGGNYGYTF
clone_size: -; j_call: TRBJ1-5; d_call: -; v_call: TRBV10-3; cdr3_nt: TGTGCCATCAGTGAAGAGGGGGGAGGAAATCAGCCCCAGCATTTT; cdr3_aa: CAISEEGGGNQPQHF
clone_size: -; j_call: TRBJ2-3; d_call: TRBD2; v_call: TRBV11-2; cdr3_nt: TGTGCCAGCAGCCGAGGACTAGCGGGGACCGATACGCAGTATTTT; cdr3_aa: CASSRGLAGTDTQYF
clone_size: -; j_call: TRBJ1-5; d_call: TRBD1; v_call: TRBV2; cdr3_nt: TGTGCCAGCAAAGGCGACAGGGGCGATCAGCCCCAGCATTTT; cdr3_aa: CASKGDRGDQPQHF
clone_size: -; j_call: TRBJ1-1; d_call: TRBD1; v_call: TRBV11-2; cdr3_nt: TGTGCCAGCAGCTTAGCTCCAGGGGGTACCACTGAAGCTTTCTTT; cdr3_aa: CASSLAPGGTTEAFF
clone_size: -; j_call: TRBJ1-1; d_call: -; v_call: TRBV9; cdr3_nt: TGTGCCAGCAGCGCCCATGGCGGCCCGAACACTGAAGCTTTCTTT; cdr3_aa: CASSAHGGPNTEAFF
clone_size: -; j_call: TRBJ2-2; d_call: TRBD1; v_call: TRBV6-4; cdr3_nt: TGTGCCAGCAGCCCCGGGACAGTCAGCGGGGAGCTGTTTTTT; cdr3_aa: CASSPGTVSGELFF
clone_size: -; j_call: TRBJ2-7; d_call: -; v_call: TRBV6-6; cdr3_nt: TGTGCCAGCAGTTACTCGGGCGTCTACGAGCAGTACTTC; cdr3_aa: CASSYSGVYEQYF
clone_size: -; j_call: TRBJ1-2; d_call: -; v_call: TRBV18; cdr3_nt: TGTGCCAGCTCACCACTACAGACCAGGTGGAACTCCTATGGCTACACCTTC; cdr3_aa: CASSPLQTRWNSYGYTF
clone_size: -; j_call: TRBJ1-6; d_call: -; v_call: TRBV2; cdr3_nt: TGTGCCAGCACCGAAGAGGCAGGGAAGTCGCCCCTCCACTTT; cdr3_aa: CASTEEAGKSPLHF
clone_size: -; j_call: TRBJ2-3; d_call: -; v_call: TRBV11-3; cdr3_nt: TGTGCCAGCAGCCCCGGGACTAGCACAGATACGCAGTATTTT; cdr3_aa: CASSPGTSTDTQYF
clone_size: -; j_call: TRBJ2-7; d_call: -; v_call: TRBV11-2; cdr3_nt: TGTGCCAGCAGCTTCCAGCGGGCCACCTACGAGCAGTACTTC; cdr3_aa: CASSFQRATYEQYF
clone_size: -; j_call: TRBJ1-1; d_call: -; v_call: TRBV4-3; cdr3_nt: TGCGCCAGCAGCCAAGATCGGCAGGTGAACACTGAAGCTTTCTTT; cdr3_aa: CASSQDRQVNTEAFF
clone_size: -; j_call: TRBJ1-2; d_call: -; v_call: TRBV30; cdr3_nt: TGTGCCTGGAGTGTACTAGACTATGGCTACACCTTC; cdr3_aa: CAWSVLDYGYTF
clone_size: -; j_call: TRBJ1-6; d_call: -; v_call: TRBV9; cdr3_nt: TGTGCCAGCAGCGTAGACGGGACGGAATATAATTCACCCCTCCACTTT; cdr3_aa: CASSVDGTEYNSPLHF
clone_size: -; j_call: TRBJ1-1; d_call: -; v_call: TRBV30; cdr3_nt: TGTGCCTGGAGTCTACAGGGATTTGAAGCTTTCTTT; cdr3_aa: CAWSLQGFEAFF
clone_size: -; j_call: TRBJ2-3; d_call: -; v_call: TRBV19; cdr3_nt: TGTGCCAGTAGTATACGGCCAGAGAGCACAGATACGCAGTATTTT; cdr3_aa: CASSIRPESTDTQYF
clone_size: -; j_call: TRBJ1-4; d_call: TRBD1; v_call: TRBV5-8; cdr3_nt: TGTGCCAGCAGCTTCGATACAGGGGGCACTGAAAAACTGTTTTTT; cdr3_aa: CASSFDTGGTEKLFF
clone_size: -; j_call: TRBJ1-3; d_call: -; v_call: TRBV6-1; cdr3_nt: TGTGCCAGCAGTGAAGCCCTACAGGTTAGGGGATACTCTGGAAACACCATATATTTT; cdr3_aa: CASSEALQVRGYSGNTIYF
clone_size: -; j_call: TRBJ2-5; d_call: TRBD2; v_call: TRBV5-1; cdr3_nt: TGCGCCAGCAGCACGGGCGGCGGCGGGGGCCAAGAGACCCAGTACTTC; cdr3_aa: CASSTGGGGGQETQYF
clone_size: -; j_call: TRBJ1-3; d_call: -; v_call: TRBV7-9; cdr3_nt: TGTGCCAGCGGAATGTACAGCGGGAACTCTATATATTTT; cdr3_aa: CASGMYSGNSIYF
clone_size: once; j_call: TRBJ2-5; d_call: TRBD1; v_call: TRBV7-9; cdr3_nt: TGTGCCAGCAGCTCACCGGCAGGGGGAAATTCGTACCAAGAGACCCAGTACTTC; cdr3_aa: CASSSPAGGNSYQETQYF
clone_size: -; j_call: TRBJ1-4; d_call: -; v_call: TRBV25-1; cdr3_nt: TGTGCCAGCAGTGATCCCAGGGATCTGAATGAAAAACTGTTTTTT; cdr3_aa: CASSDPRDLNEKLFF
clone_size: few; j_call: TRBJ2-2; d_call: -; v_call: TRBV7-2; cdr3_nt: TGTGCCAGCACCCAAAGGGGTGTCACCGGGGAGCTGTTTTTT; cdr3_aa: CASTQRGVTGELFF
clone_size: once; j_call: TRBJ1-1; d_call: -; v_call: TRBV27; cdr3_nt: TGTGCCAGCAGTTATGACAGGAACACTGAAGCTTTCTTT; cdr3_aa: CASSYDRNTEAFF
clone_size: -; j_call: TRBJ2-1; d_call: TRBD2; v_call: TRBV9; cdr3_nt: TGTGCCAGCAGCGTACTTCCAGGGAGGGACAATGAGCAGTTCTTC; cdr3_aa: CASSVLPGRDNEQFF
clone_size: once; j_call: TRBJ2-5; d_call: TRBD2; v_call: TRBV5-8; cdr3_nt: TGTGCCAGCAACCTAGCGGGGTCTGGGGAGACCCAGTACTTC; cdr3_aa: CASNLAGSGETQYF
clone_size: -; j_call: TRBJ2-7; d_call: TRBD1; v_call: TRBV4-3; cdr3_nt: TGCGCCAGCAGCAACTTAGCAGGGGGTCGCTACGAGCAGTACTTC; cdr3_aa: CASSNLAGGRYEQYF
clone_size: -; j_call: TRBJ2-2; d_call: -; v_call: TRBV7-2; cdr3_nt: TGTGCCAGCAGCCCACAAGCAGGCACCGGGGAGCTGTTTTTT; cdr3_aa: CASSPQAGTGELFF
clone_size: -; j_call: TRBJ1-1; d_call: -; v_call: TRBV7-5; cdr3_nt: TGTGCCAGAAGCTGGGGCGCGGCGAACACTGAAGCTTTCTTT; cdr3_aa: CARSWGAANTEAFF
clone_size: -; j_call: TRBJ1-5; d_call: -; v_call: TRBV2; cdr3_nt: TGTGCCAGCACCCAGGGAGGCGATCAGCCCCAGCATTTT; cdr3_aa: CASTQGGDQPQHF
clone_size: -; j_call: TRBJ2-7; d_call: -; v_call: TRBV7-9; cdr3_nt: TGTGCCAGCAGCTTAGCACGGAACTACGAGCAGTACTTC; cdr3_aa: CASSLARNYEQYF
clone_size: -; j_call: TRBJ2-7; d_call: -; v_call: TRBV14; cdr3_nt: TGTGCCAGCAGCCTACTATCCTACGAGCAGTACTTC; cdr3_aa: CASSLLSYEQYF
clone_size: once; j_call: TRBJ1-2; d_call: -; v_call: TRBV19; cdr3_nt: TGTGCCAGTAGTATTTCTTCAGGGGCCTGGGGATATGGCTACACCTTC; cdr3_aa: CASSISSGAWGYGYTF
clone_size: -; j_call: TRBJ1-1; d_call: -; v_call: TRBV4-2; cdr3_nt: TGTGCCAGCAGCCTCGGTAGTGAGAACACTGAAGCTTTCTTT; cdr3_aa: CASSLGSENTEAFF
clone_size: -; j_call: TRBJ2-6; d_call: TRBD1; v_call: TRBV27; cdr3_nt: TGTGCCAGCAGTTTATCGAGGGGACAGGGGGTAGCTGGGGCCAACGTCCTGACTTTC; cdr3_aa: CASSLSRGQGVAGANVLTF
clone_size: -; j_call: TRBJ2-3; d_call: -; v_call: TRBV4-2; cdr3_nt: TGTGCCAGCAGCCAACGTTCCGGCACAGATACGCAGTATTTT; cdr3_aa: CASSQRSGTDTQYF
clone_size: -; j_call: TRBJ2-7; d_call: -; v_call: TRBV27; cdr3_nt: TGTGCCAGCAGTTGGGCTAGCGCCACTTACGAGCAGTACTTC; cdr3_aa: CASSWASATYEQYF
clone_size: -; j_call: TRBJ1-1; d_call: TRBD1; v_call: TRBV19; cdr3_nt: TGTGCCAGTAGTATGGGGACAGGGGGCAACACTGAAGCTTTCTTT; cdr3_aa: CASSMGTGGNTEAFF
clone_size: -; j_call: TRBJ1-4; d_call: TRBD1; v_call: TRBV5-6; cdr3_nt: TGTGCCAGCAGTTCGGACAGGGGGCGGAATGAAAAACTGTTTTTT; cdr3_aa: CASSSDRGRNEKLFF
clone_size: -; j_call: TRBJ1-1; d_call: -; v_call: TRBV5-1; cdr3_nt: TGCGCCAGCACAAAGGACAGCGTTAACACTGAAGCTTTCTTT; cdr3_aa: CASTKDSVNTEAFF
clone_size: -; j_call: TRBJ2-5; d_call: -; v_call: TRBV2; cdr3_nt: TGTGCCAGCAGTCGCGAGGGGAGGCTACAAGAGACCCAGTACTTC; cdr3_aa: CASSREGRLQETQYF
clone_size: -; j_call: TRBJ2-4; d_call: -; v_call: TRBV19; cdr3_nt: TGTGCCAGTAGTATTAACCAGGGTTTGAACATTCAGTACTTC; cdr3_aa: CASSINQGLNIQYF
clone_size: -; j_call: TRBJ2-7; d_call: TRBD2; v_call: TRBV14; cdr3_nt: TGTGCCAGCAGCCAAGCCCTCGGGAGGGGGACTTACGAGCAGTACTTC; cdr3_aa: CASSQALGRGTYEQYF
clone_size: -; j_call: TRBJ2-3; d_call: -; v_call: TRBV21-1; cdr3_nt: TGTGCCAGCAGCAAAGCCTTGACAGGGACTAGCACAGATACGCAGTATTTT; cdr3_aa: CASSKALTGTSTDTQYF
clone_size: -; j_call: TRBJ1-2; d_call: TRBD1; v_call: TRBV5-4; cdr3_nt: TGTGCCAGCAGCTTGTCGACAGGGGCTAACTATGGCTACACCTTC; cdr3_aa: CASSLSTGANYGYTF
clone_size: medium-sized; j_call: TRBJ2-3; d_call: -; v_call: TRBV4-3; cdr3_nt: TGCGCCAGCAGCCCCGGTTTGGGGATAGGCCCAGATACGCAGTATTTT; cdr3_aa: CASSPGLGIGPDTQYF
clone_size: -; j_call: TRBJ1-1; d_call: -; v_call: TRBV20-1; cdr3_nt: TGCAGTGCCGGGATGAACACTGAAGCTTTCTTT; cdr3_aa: CSAGMNTEAFF